The 10 T cell receptor beta chains presented below share a single source sample, sequenced in a study of shared clonotypes between healthy human individuals. Clones were read by immunoSEQ multiplex PCR, and TCRdb kept only the in-frame ones, dropping some. Altogether 1.5 million to 2.5 million clones are present, about 94% being singletons, with the ten largest covering 1.2%. The naive CD8 subset, CD45RO-negative cells positively selected for CCR7, excluded terminally differentiated effector memory CD45RA+ cells. Material for sequencing was naive CD8+ T cells sorted from blood. These receptors all come from a man younger than 35 in good health.

This chain uses TRBV13 with TRBJ2-1; D may be TRBD1 or TRBD2 (6 bases each). V gave up 8 bases and J gave up 4 bases, with 21 bases separating them. CDR1 is PRHDT and CDR2 is FYEKMQ in the germline V gene (reference sequence). This CDR3 contains 16 residues. CDR3 coding DNA: TGTGCCAGCCGGGGGACACTCGGGGTCGGGTACAATGAGCAGTTCTTC. Its protein product is CASRGTLGVGYNEQFF.

This clone was recorded once. The chain couples TRBV10-3 to TRBJ2-1; TRBD2 is a possible D gene (5 bases). Germline V gene data show CDR1 as ENHRY and CDR2 as SYGVKD. This CDR3 spans 13 amino acids. The germline V and J ends were trimmed by 3 bases and 11 bases, with 14 bases remaining between them. The CDR3: CAISETQLGQQFF. The CDR3 nucleotides are TGTGCCATCAGTGAAACCCAACTAGGACAGCAGTTCTTC.

This chain links TRBV10-1 with TRBJ1-2, with a tentative D call TRBD1 (5 bases). CDR1 is WNHNN and CDR2 is SYGVQD in the germline V gene (reference sequence). Trimming took 5 bases from V and 4 from J, leaving 11 bases between them. CDR3 length: 13 amino acids. Written as DNA, the CDR3 is TGCGCCAGCAGTCATGACGGGGCCTATGGCTACACCTTC. Encoded protein: CASSHDGAYGYTF.

The chain uses TRBV27 and TRBJ2-1, with 7 bases fitting TRBD2. Germline CDR1 and CDR2: MNHEY and SMNVEV (reference sequence). V was clipped by 2 bases and J by 4 bases; unmatched bases: 11. The CDR3 totals 17 residues. Here the CDR3 DNA reads TGTGCCAGCAGTTTACTCCCAAGGGGAGGGCAATACAATGAGCAGTTCTTC. Encoded protein: CASSLLPRGGQYNEQFF.

This clone was observed once. The chain couples TRBV7-6 to TRBJ1-6, with D perhaps matching TRBD1 (6 bases). Trimming removed 1 base from V and 10 bases from J, with 17 bases in between. There are 16 residues in the CDR3. From germline, CDR1 is SGHVS and CDR2 FNYEAQ. The CDR3 DNA sequence: TGTGCCAGCAGCTTAGGAACAGGGCAGGCGGGGTCACCCCTCCACTTT. This translates into CASSLGTGQAGSPLHF.

Regarding this clone: This specimen includes other DNA sequences encoding the same CDR3. The V gene is TRBV9, the J gene TRBJ1-2; no clear D gene. Trimming removed 3 bases at V and 0 bases at J, with 3 bases between. The germline V gene has CDR1 SGDLS and CDR2 YYNGEE. The CDR3 loop spans 12 amino acids. In DNA, the CDR3 is TGTGCCAGCAGCGGGACTAACTATGGCTACACCTTC. This sequence encodes CASSGTNYGYTF.

Worth noting for this clone: Other DNA sequences in this sample translate to the same CDR3. V usage is TRBV5-6 and J usage is TRBJ2-7; 9 bases line up with TRBD1. Germline CDR1 and CDR2: SGHDT and YYEEEE. The ends lost 4 bases at V and 2 bases at J; junction bases unmatched: 7. This CDR3 is 15 amino acids long. The CDR3 region is CASSLGGQGPYEQYF. The CDR3 DNA reads TGTGCCAGCAGCCTCGGGGGACAGGGACCCTACGAGCAGTACTTC.

The chain uses TRBV4-1 and TRBJ2-4, with no clear D. The CDR3 spans 16 residues. The V end lost 4 bases, the J end lost 0 bases, and 13 bases lay between the germline ends. Germline assignment: CDR1 MGHRA and CDR2 YSYEKL. CDR3: CASSPQTQGAKNIQYF. The CDR3 nucleotides read TGCGCCAGCAGCCCCCAGACGCAAGGAGCCAAAAACATTCAGTACTTC.

The CDR3 DNA reads as TGTGCCAGCAGCTTAGAAAATACAGATACGCAGTATTTT. Translated, it gives CASSLENTDTQYF. The rearrangement links TRBV11-2 to TRBJ2-3; D gene ambiguous. Germline values: CDR1 SGHAT, CDR2 FQNNGV. V lost 0 bases to trimming and J lost 3 bases, with 4 bases between them. The CDR3 spans 13 residues.

The rearrangement joins TRBV25-1 to TRBJ1-1; possible D gene TRBD1, 6 bases. In germline, CDR1 is MGHDK, CDR2 SYGVNS. V lost 3 bases, J lost 1 base, and 18 bases lay in between. CDR3 size: 17 residues. The chain's CDR3 is CASSDRGLAIPNTEAFF. The CDR3 nucleotides are TGTGCCAGCAGTGACAGGGGCCTTGCTATCCCGAACACTGAAGCTTTCTTT.